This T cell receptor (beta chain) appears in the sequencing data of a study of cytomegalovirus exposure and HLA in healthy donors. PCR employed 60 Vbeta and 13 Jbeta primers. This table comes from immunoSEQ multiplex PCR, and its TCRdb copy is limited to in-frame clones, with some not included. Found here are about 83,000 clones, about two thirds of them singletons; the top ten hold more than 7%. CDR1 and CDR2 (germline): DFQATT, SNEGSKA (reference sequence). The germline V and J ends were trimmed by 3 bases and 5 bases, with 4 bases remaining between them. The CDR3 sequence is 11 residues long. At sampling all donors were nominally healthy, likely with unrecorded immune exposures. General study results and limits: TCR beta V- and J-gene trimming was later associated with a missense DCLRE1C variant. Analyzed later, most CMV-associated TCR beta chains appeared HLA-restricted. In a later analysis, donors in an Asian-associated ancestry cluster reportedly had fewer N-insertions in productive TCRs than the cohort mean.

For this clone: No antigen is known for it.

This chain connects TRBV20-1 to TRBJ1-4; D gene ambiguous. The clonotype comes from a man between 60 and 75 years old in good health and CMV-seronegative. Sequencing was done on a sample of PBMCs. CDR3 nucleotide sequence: TGCAGTGCTAGCGGGAATGAAAAACTGTTTTTT. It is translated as CSASGNEKLFF.